This TCR beta chain was sequenced in a study of blood T cell repertoires in COVID-19. The overall study: Sources were T cells, B-cell-depleted T cells, or PBMCs; the material itself was cDNA or gDNA.

CDR3 length equals 12 residues. Germline V gene sequence: CDR1 SGHTA, CDR2 FQGNSA. Losses at the gene ends were 1 base for V and 7 bases for J; bases not matched to a gene: 1. In this sample, this clone turned up once. Patients at the Seattle site were enrolled during active infection and followed longitudinally. Original handling: It was from reference gene primer amplification that nucleated cell counts were estimated. The protocol was immunoSEQ multiplex PCR, while the TCRdb copy is restricted to in-frame clones and leaves out a portion. V and J calls plus clone size are reproduced from that table; the DNA served to infer D and trimming. This sample carries about 160,000 clones, 92% of them seen once, and the ten largest clones take 4.8%.

This sequence joins TRBV7-2 and TRBJ2-7; 7 nucleotides line up with TRBD2. The receptor's source is a man aged 30-40 years with COVID-19, enrolled during active disease. Sequenced input: peripheral blood. The CDR3 DNA sequence: TGTGCCAGCAGCTTAGAGCGGGGAGAGCAGTACTTC. Translating gives CASSLERGEQYF. Full variable domain (missing parts from reference TRBV7-2 and TRBJ2-7): GAGVSQSPSNKVTEKGKDVELRCDPISGHTALYWYRQSLGQGLEFLIYFQGNSAPDKSGLPSDRFSAERTGGSVSTLTIQRTQQEDSAVYLCASSLERGEQYFGPGTRLTVT.